The 22 T cell receptor beta chains given below trace back to one sample, sequenced in a study of cytomegalovirus exposure and HLA in healthy donors. The PCR used 60 Vbeta and 13 Jbeta primers. The protocol was immunoSEQ multiplex PCR, while the TCRdb copy is restricted to in-frame clones and leaves out a portion. This sample's clone table lists over 100,000 clones. The sequenced sample was PBMCs. All receptors come from a woman aged 40 to 50 in good health and CMV-seropositive.

The chain combines TRBV5-4 with TRBJ2-3; TRBD2 matches 7 bases. This CDR3 contains 16 residues. After removal of 4 bases from V and 2 bases from J, the junction contained 10 bases not matched to a gene. CDR1 is SGHNT and CDR2 is YYREEE in the germline V gene (reference sequence). This CDR3 reads CASSGPGTTFTDTQYF. The DNA for the CDR3 is TGTGCCAGCAGCGGCCCCGGGACTACCTTCACAGATACGCAGTATTTT. The full variable domain, completed using reference TRBV5-4 and TRBJ2-3, is ETGVTQSPTHLIKTRGQQVTLRCSSQSGHNTVSWYQQALGQGPQFIFQYYREEENGRGNFPPRFSGLQFPNYSSELNVNALELDDSALYLCASSGPGTTFTDTQYFGPGTRLTVL.

The J gene is TRBJ2-2, the V gene TRBV2; D gene ambiguous. Germline-derived CDR1 and CDR2 are SNHLY and FYNNEI. V lost 2 bases and J 4 bases, leaving 14 bases between the germline ends. CDR3 length equals 16 residues. CDR3 nucleotide sequence: TGTGCCAGCAGTGAACTCGGAGTCCCGAGCACCGGGGAGCTGTTTTTT. Protein: CASSELGVPSTGELFF.

In DNA, the CDR3 is TGCGCCAGCAGCCAAGATGGCGGTGGTGAAAAACTGTTTTTT. It is translated as CASSQDGGGEKLFF. This rearrangement joins TRBV4-3 to TRBJ1-4; no clear D gene. Trimming left V 0 bases short and J 7 bases short, with 9 bases between. The CDR3 runs to 14 residues. The V gene's germline CDR1 is LGHNA and CDR2 YSLEER.

This chain links TRBV9 with TRBJ2-5; 9 bases map to TRBD2. After removal of 5 bases from V and 4 bases from J, the junction contained 6 bases not matched to a gene. There are 14 residues in the CDR3. The germline gives CDR1 SGDLS, CDR2 YYNGEE. The CDR3 reads CASSAGGPVETQYF. CDR3 DNA sequence: TGTGCCAGCAGTGCGGGAGGGCCGGTAGAGACCCAGTACTTC.

The V and J genes are TRBV25-1 and TRBJ2-7, with 10 bases matching TRBD2. J was trimmed by 1 base and V by 4 bases; bases with no gene match: 4. CDR1 MGHDK and CDR2 SYGVNS come from the germline V gene. The CDR3 consists of 15 residues. CDR3 in DNA: TGTGCCAGCAGTGCTCAAGCGGGAGGGTCCTACGAGCAGTACTTC. The encoded protein is CASSAQAGGSYEQYF.

This sequence joins TRBV7-3 and TRBJ1-6; TRBD1 is a possible D gene (6 bases). V dropped 2 bases and J dropped 5 bases, with 10 bases sitting between them. There are 15 residues in the CDR3. From germline, CDR1 is SGHTA and CDR2 FQGTGA. In DNA form, the CDR3 reads TGTGCCAGCAGCTTATCCGGGACACATAATTCACCCCTCCACTTT. It yields the protein CASSLSGTHNSPLHF.

V usage is TRBV5-6 and J usage is TRBJ1-1; weak D call: TRBD1 (5 bases). The CDR3 is made up of 11 amino acids. Germline CDR1 is SGHDT and CDR2 is YYEEEE. The ends were cut back, 8 bases at V and 2 bases at J, with 7 bases in the middle. This CDR3 reads CASRGNTEAFF. Here the CDR3 DNA reads TGTGCCAGTAGGGGTAACACTGAAGCTTTCTTT.

The chain links TRBV30 to TRBJ1-2; the D is unclear. The V end was cut by 3 bases, the J end by 8 bases, with 10 bases between. Germline lookup yields CDR1 GTSNPN and CDR2 SVGIG (reference sequence). The CDR3 runs 11 residues. The CDR3 loop reads CAWRAGWGYTF. The CDR3 DNA reads as TGTGCCTGGAGGGCGGGGTGGGGCTACACCTTC.

The gene calls are TRBV5-1 and TRBJ2-1; D gene unclear. Trimming pared 5 bases from V and 0 bases from J, leaving 9 bases between. CDR3 length: 14 residues. In germline, CDR1 is SGHRS, CDR2 YFSETQ. This CDR3 is CASSPPSSYNEQFF. CDR3 nucleotides: TGCGCCAGCAGTCCCCCGAGCTCCTACAATGAGCAGTTCTTC.

The chain combines TRBV7-2 with TRBJ1-2, with 7 nucleotides matching TRBD1. Losses at the gene ends were 3 bases for V and 0 bases for J; bases not matched to a gene: 13. Germline CDR1 and CDR2: SGHTA and FQGNSA. CDR3 length: 18 amino acids. The chain's CDR3 is CASSFGPGTVLANYGYTF. CDR3 sequence (DNA): TGTGCCAGCAGCTTTGGCCCCGGGACAGTCTTAGCTAACTATGGCTACACCTTC.

V usage is TRBV5-1 and J usage is TRBJ1-1, with unresolved D. V was shortened by 0 bases and J by 0 bases, with 21 bases between the two germline ends. The CDR3 extends over 19 amino acids. Per germline, CDR1 SGHRS and CDR2 YFSETQ. CDR3 bases: TGCGCCAGCAGCTTGGCCGAACCTTACGGTGTGTTGATGAACACTGAAGCTTTCTTT. This gives the protein CASSLAEPYGVLMNTEAFF.

The V gene is TRBV28, the J gene TRBJ2-2, with 12 bases that match TRBD1. The CDR3 length is 15 residues. Trimming at V came to 5 bases and at J to 8 bases, leaving 6 bases not matched to a gene. Germline V gene lookup returns CDR1 MDHEN and CDR2 SYDVKM. CDR3 nucleotide sequence: TGTGCCAGCAGTCCGGGACAGGGGGCGGGAGGGGAGCTGTTTTTT. Its translation: CASSPGQGAGGELFF.

The chain has TRBV15 and TRBJ1-2; 8 nucleotides line up with TRBD1. Germline-derived CDR1 and CDR2 are LNHNV and YYDKDF (reference sequence). Trimming removed 3 bases from V and 1 base from J; junction bases left unmatched: 7. The CDR3 sequence is 16 residues long. In DNA, the CDR3 is TGTGCCACCAGCAGGTCCGGACAGGGCAGTAACTATGGCTACACCTTC. It encodes CATSRSGQGSNYGYTF.

The chain links TRBV2 to TRBJ2-2; possible D gene TRBD2, 5 bases. V lost 3 bases to trimming and J lost 4 bases, with 6 bases between them. The CDR3 contains 13 residues. From germline, CDR1 is SNHLY and CDR2 FYNNEI. CDR3 DNA sequence: TGTGCCAGCAGTGATACTAGCACCGGGGAGCTGTTTTTT. It yields the protein CASSDTSTGELFF.

The V and J genes are TRBV28 and TRBJ1-1; D possibly corresponds to TRBD1 (5 bases). Deletions cut 8 bases from V and 0 bases from J, with 10 bases between. Germline assignment: CDR1 MDHEN and CDR2 SYDVKM. This CDR3 comprises 13 residues. The CDR3 DNA is TGTGCCAGCTGGCGACAGTTGAACACTGAAGCTTTCTTT. Residues: CASWRQLNTEAFF. The complete variable domain, with remaining parts taken from reference TRBV28 and TRBJ1-1, reads DVKVTQSSRYLVKRTGEKVFLECVQDMDHENMFWYRQDPGLGLRLIYFSYDVKMKEKGDIPEGYSVSREKKERFSLILESASTNQTSMYLCASWRQLNTEAFFGQGTRLTVV.

The rearrangement links TRBV19 to TRBJ2-7, with 11 bases that match TRBD1. Germline V gene data show CDR1 as LNHDA and CDR2 as SQIVND (reference sequence). This CDR3 contains 14 residues. V dropped 6 bases and J dropped 4; count of bases not matched to a gene: 5. The CDR3 nucleotides read TGTGCCAGTAGGCGGACAGGGGGCTTGTACGAGCAGTACTTC. This translates into CASRRTGGLYEQYF.

This sequence joins TRBV7-2 and TRBJ1-3; D might be TRBD1 (5 bases). Germline CDR1 reads SGHTA; CDR2 reads FQGNSA. The germline V and J ends were trimmed by 4 bases and 1 base, with 8 bases remaining between them. The CDR3 consists of 14 residues. CDR3 sequence: CASSWPGSGNTIYF. For the CDR3, the DNA is TGTGCCAGCAGCTGGCCAGGGTCTGGAAACACCATATATTTT.

The chain joins TRBV5-4 to TRBJ2-3; D not resolved. Trimming shortened V by 2 bases and J by 2 bases, and 9 bases separated the two germline ends. The CDR3 sequence is 14 residues long. Germline lookup yields CDR1 SGHNT and CDR2 YYREEE (reference sequence). CDR3 region: CASSFEVTTDTQYF. For the CDR3, the DNA is TGTGCCAGCAGCTTCGAGGTGACCACAGATACGCAGTATTTT.

The V call is TRBV5-1, the J call TRBJ2-2, with D hard to call. V was pared by 2 bases and J by 2 bases, with 7 bases between. The CDR3 covers 14 residues. The V gene's germline CDR1 is SGHRS and CDR2 YFSETQ. Here the CDR3 reads CASSLGGNTGELFF. In nucleotides, the CDR3 is TGCGCCAGCAGCTTAGGCGGAAACACCGGGGAGCTGTTTTTT.

The chain recombines TRBV6-6 with TRBJ1-2; tentative D call: TRBD1 (6 bases). From germline, CDR1 is MNHNY and CDR2 SVGAGI (reference sequence). Trimming took 7 bases from V and 2 from J, leaving 20 bases between them. The CDR3 contains 16 residues. CDR3 bases: TGTGCCAGCAACCCCCGATCGGCAGGGGCGAACTATGGCTACACCTTC. Its protein is CASNPRSAGANYGYTF.

The chain combines TRBV5-1 with TRBJ2-1; D is perhaps TRBD2 (6 bases). The germline V gene encodes CDR1 SGHRS and CDR2 YFSETQ. The CDR3 spans 13 residues. V was clipped by 4 bases and J by 7 bases, with 12 bases between them. The CDR3 DNA reads TGCGCCAGCAGCATCGGGACTTCGAATGAGCAGTTCTTC. Translation gives CASSIGTSNEQFF.

As regards this clone: Other DNA sequences in the sample encode the same CDR3. The chain employs TRBV28 and TRBJ2-7; D is possibly TRBD2 (6 bases). V lost 6 bases and J lost 4, with 22 bases in between. Germline CDR1 reads MDHEN; CDR2 reads SYDVKM. The CDR3 loop spans 16 amino acids. CDR3 nucleotides: TGTGCCAGCAGCCGGGCCGGGACTCGACCTTCATACGAGCAGTACTTC. Translating gives CASSRAGTRPSYEQYF.